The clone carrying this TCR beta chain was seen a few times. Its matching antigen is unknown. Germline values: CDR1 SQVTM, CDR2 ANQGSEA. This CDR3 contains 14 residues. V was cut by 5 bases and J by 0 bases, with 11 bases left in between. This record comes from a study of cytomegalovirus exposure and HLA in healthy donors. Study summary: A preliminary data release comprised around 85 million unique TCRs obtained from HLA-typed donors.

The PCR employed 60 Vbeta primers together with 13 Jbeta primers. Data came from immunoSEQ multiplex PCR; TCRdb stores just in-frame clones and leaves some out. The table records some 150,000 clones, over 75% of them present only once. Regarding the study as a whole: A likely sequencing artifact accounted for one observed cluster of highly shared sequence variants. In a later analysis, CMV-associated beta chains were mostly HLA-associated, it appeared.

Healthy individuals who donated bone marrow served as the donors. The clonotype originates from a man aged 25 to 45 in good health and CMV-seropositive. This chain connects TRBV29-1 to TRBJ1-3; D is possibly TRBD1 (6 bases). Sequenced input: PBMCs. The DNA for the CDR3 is TGCAGCGTTTCCGGGACATTCTCTGGAAACACCATATATTTT. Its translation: CSVSGTFSGNTIYF.